This T cell receptor beta chain derives from a study of control samples from healthy donors and cancer patients. Some clones are missing from TCRdb's copy, which holds only in-frame ones; the method was immunoSEQ multiplex PCR. The sample holds some 80,000 clones, nearly 90% seen once. Germline V gene data show CDR1 as KGHSH and CDR2 as LQKENI. The J segment lost 5 bases and the V segment lost 3 bases, leaving 9 bases of the junction unmatched. CDR3 length: 15 residues. The TCR comes from a man aged 50 to 59 in good health. The chain carries TRBV18 and TRBJ1-1; 7 positions agree with TRBD1. Material for sequencing was blood. The CDR3 region is CASSPPDRVVTEAFF. As DNA, the CDR3 is TGTGCCAGCTCACCCCCCGACAGGGTAGTGACTGAAGCTTTCTTT.